Each of the 26 T cell receptor beta chains below was sequenced from the same sample in a study of tumor-infiltrating lymphocytes in localized non-small cell lung cancer. Some clones are missing from TCRdb's copy, which holds only in-frame ones; the method was immunoSEQ multiplex PCR. The sample contains approximately 17,000 clones, approximately 79% of which appear only once. Input material: lung tumor tissue. The receptors shown here come from a human donor with non-small cell lung cancer.

This chain connects TRBV6-1 to TRBJ1-5, with TRBD1 matching 8 bases. J gave up 4 bases and V 6 bases, and 5 bases lay outside the gene matches. CDR3 length equals 14 residues. Germline CDR1 MNHNS, CDR2 SASEGT. The DNA for the CDR3 is TGTGCCAGCAGACACCGACAGGGGAATCAGCCCCAGCATTTT. Encoded protein: CASRHRQGNQPQHF.

V is TRBV5-6 and J is TRBJ1-1, with 8 positions matching TRBD1. V gave up 4 bases and J gave up 4 bases; unmatched junction bases: 9. The CDR3 contains 15 residues. The germline V gene has CDR1 SGHDT and CDR2 YYEEEE. This chain's CDR3 is CASSALDRVSTEAFF. The CDR3 DNA is TGTGCCAGCAGCGCCCTGGACAGGGTAAGCACTGAAGCTTTCTTT.

This rearrangement joins TRBV5-8 to TRBJ1-3; unclear D gene. Germline CDR1 is SGHTS and CDR2 is YDEGEE. With 1 base removed from V and 0 bases from J, the gap between germline ends came to 11 bases. CDR3 length: 16 residues. The CDR3: CASSLYMGNSGNTIYF. The CDR3 DNA reads as TGTGCCAGCAGCTTGTATATGGGCAACTCTGGAAACACCATATATTTT.

The J gene is TRBJ2-7, the V gene TRBV27; maybe TRBD1 (6 bases). V lost 4 bases to trimming and J lost 1 base, with 20 bases between them. Germline loops: CDR1 MNHEY, CDR2 SMNVEV (reference sequence). The CDR3 has 17 residues. CDR3 DNA sequence: TGTGCCAGCAGTTCAGGGGCCCCCTTAGGGCCTTCCTACGAGCAGTACTTC. It codes for CASSSGAPLGPSYEQYF.

The table lists this clone with a count of one. The rearrangement joins TRBV2 to TRBJ2-1; TRBD1 is a possible D gene (6 bases). The CDR3 runs 13 residues. Germline CDR1 SNHLY, CDR2 FYNNEI. V was shortened by 8 bases and J by 4 bases, with 12 bases between the two germline ends. Here the CDR3 DNA reads TGTGCCAGCGAACCCGACAGGTACAATGAGCAGTTCTTC. Protein sequence: CASEPDRYNEQFF.

The chain has TRBV6-5 and TRBJ2-1, with 10 bases lining up with TRBD2. The germline gives CDR1 MNHEY, CDR2 SVGAGI. This CDR3 contains 14 residues. V was pared by 0 bases and J by 12 bases, with 5 bases of the junction left unmatched. The CDR3 loop is CASSYSASGSAQFF. The DNA for the CDR3 is TGTGCCAGCAGTTACTCGGCTAGCGGGAGTGCGCAGTTCTTC.

V usage is TRBV4-1 and J usage is TRBJ1-4; 11 positions agree with TRBD1. J lost 8 bases, V lost 7 bases, and 6 bases had no gene match. Germline V CDR1 and CDR2: MGHRA, YSYEKL. This CDR3 has 14 amino acids. The CDR3 DNA reads TGCGCCAGCACCCCGGGACAGGGGGTAGAAAAACTGTTTTTT. The encoded protein is CASTPGQGVEKLFF.

V gene TRBV28 combines with J gene TRBJ2-7; D tentatively fits TRBD1 or TRBD2 (5 bases each). CDR3 length: 15 residues. Germline V gene data show CDR1 as MDHEN and CDR2 as SYDVKM. V was trimmed by 6 bases and J by 1 base, leaving 16 bases between them. The CDR3 spells CASSLMGVGSYEQYF. The DNA of the CDR3 is TGTGCCAGCAGCCTTATGGGGGTGGGGTCCTACGAGCAGTACTTC. The variable domain in full, completed from reference TRBV28 and TRBJ2-7, reads DVKVTQSSRYLVKRTGEKVFLECVQDMDHENMFWYRQDPGLGLRLIYFSYDVKMKEKGDIPEGYSVSREKKERFSLILESASTNQTSMYLCASSLMGVGSYEQYFGPGTRLTVT.

V is TRBV10-3 and J is TRBJ1-3; D unresolved. Trimming cost V 0 bases and J 0 bases, with 6 bases left between them. The CDR3 covers 15 residues. Germline-derived CDR1 and CDR2 are ENHRY and SYGVKD. The CDR3 loop reads CAISESWSSGNTIYF. In DNA form, the CDR3 reads TGTGCCATCAGTGAGTCGTGGAGCTCTGGAAACACCATATATTTT.

The chain is built from TRBV15 and TRBJ2-2, with unresolved D. Germline values: CDR1 LNHNV, CDR2 YYDKDF (reference sequence). The ends were cut back, 5 bases at V and 7 bases at J, with 11 bases in the middle. This CDR3 has 13 residues. The CDR3 region is CATSPGPGGELFF. The CDR3 DNA reads as TGTGCCACCAGCCCTGGGCCCGGCGGGGAGCTGTTTTTT.

This chain uses TRBV9 with TRBJ2-2; D unclear. Germline CDR1 is SGDLS and CDR2 is YYNGEE. The CDR3 contains 12 residues. Deletions cut 2 bases from V and 7 bases from J, with 6 bases between. The CDR3 spells CASSVYSGELFF. The DNA for the CDR3 is TGTGCCAGCAGCGTTTATAGCGGGGAGCTGTTTTTT.

V is TRBV19 and J is TRBJ2-3, with D perhaps matching TRBD1 or TRBD2 (5 bases each). Trimming pared 5 bases from V and 5 bases from J, leaving 38 bases between. The CDR3 contains 22 residues. Germline V lookup: CDR1 LNHDA, CDR2 SQIVND (reference sequence). The CDR3 reads CASSPRARSEPGPIRSQDTQYF. The CDR3 DNA is TGTGCCAGTAGTCCCCGCGCCCGATCAGAACCGGGGCCGATTAGGTCGCAAGATACGCAGTATTTT.

J is TRBJ1-4 and V is TRBV5-1, with TRBD1 matching 10 bases. The CDR3 loop spans 17 amino acids. Germline trimming cut 0 bases from V and 0 bases from J; bases unmatched to any gene: 2. Per the germline V gene, CDR1 is SGHRS and CDR2 is YFSETQ. Here the CDR3 DNA reads TGCGCCAGCAGCTTGGCCGGACAGGGGGCAACTAATGAAAAACTGTTTTTT. It yields the protein CASSLAGQGATNEKLFF.

The chain uses TRBV7-8 and TRBJ2-7, with D tentatively TRBD1 (6 bases). Per germline, CDR1 SGHVS and CDR2 FQNEAQ. V lost 1 base to trimming and J lost 1 base, with 8 bases between them. The CDR3 sequence is 14 residues long. CDR3 bases: TGTGCCAGCAGCTTAGTAGGGGGATCCTACGAGCAGTACTTC. Translation: CASSLVGGSYEQYF.

The V call is TRBV7-2, the J call TRBJ2-3; no firm D call. Looked up from germline, CDR1 is SGHTA and CDR2 is FQGNSA. This CDR3 spans 15 amino acids. Trimming left V 5 bases short and J 1 base short, with 13 bases between. The DNA for the CDR3 is TGTGCCAGCAGCCTCACGGCAGATGGCACAGATACGCAGTATTTT. Translated, it gives CASSLTADGTDTQYF. The full variable domain, with the rest looked up from reference TRBV7-2 and TRBJ2-3, is GAGVSQSPSNKVTEKGKDVELRCDPISGHTALYWYRQSLGQGLEFLIYFQGNSAPDKSGLPSDRFSAERTGGSVSTLTIQRTQQEDSAVYLCASSLTADGTDTQYFGPGTRLTVL.

J is TRBJ2-6 and V is TRBV19; D might be TRBD2 (6 bases). CDR3 length: 15 amino acids. The V gene lost 9 bases and the J gene lost 0 bases, with 12 bases spanning the gap. CDR1 is LNHDA, CDR2 SQIVND, per germline (reference sequence). CDR3: CASGDSHSGANVLTF. For the CDR3, the DNA is TGTGCCAGCGGGGACTCCCACTCTGGGGCCAACGTCCTGACTTTC.

The chain combines TRBV14 with TRBJ1-1; D ambiguous. The V gene lost 1 base and the J gene lost 0 bases, with 6 bases spanning the gap. This CDR3 has 14 residues. Germline CDR1 reads SGHDN; CDR2 reads FVKESK. CDR3 in DNA: TGTGCCAGCAGCCAAGTTCAGCTGAACACTGAAGCTTTCTTT. Amino acid sequence: CASSQVQLNTEAFF. Full variable domain (outside the CDR3, taken from reference TRBV14 and TRBJ1-1): EAGVTQFPSHSVIEKGQTVTLRCDPISGHDNLYWYRRVMGKEIKFLLHFVKESKQDESGMPNNRFLAERTGGTYSTLKVQPAELEDSGVYFCASSQVQLNTEAFFGQGTRLTVV.

The chain has TRBV19 and TRBJ2-1; D is unresolved. The V and J ends lost 5 bases and 10 bases respectively, with 12 bases between them. There are 12 residues in the CDR3. CDR1 LNHDA and CDR2 SQIVND come from the germline V gene (reference sequence). Here the CDR3 reads CASSFENLEQFF. The CDR3, as DNA: TGTGCCAGTAGTTTCGAGAACTTAGAGCAGTTCTTC.

For the CDR3, the DNA is TGTGCCAGCAGATATAACAGGGGGCGCAACACTGAAGCTTTCTTT. Protein sequence: CASRYNRGRNTEAFF. V gene TRBV27 combines with J gene TRBJ1-1; 9 bases match TRBD1. CDR1 is MNHEY and CDR2 is SMNVEV in the germline V gene (reference sequence). There are 15 residues in the CDR3. The junction had 7 bases not matched to a gene; V was cut back by 6 bases and J by 2 bases.

The chain couples TRBV5-6 to TRBJ2-1; TRBD2 matches 8 bases. CDR3 length: 16 residues. Per germline, CDR1 SGHDT and CDR2 YYEEEE. V was clipped by 0 bases and J by 7 bases; unmatched bases: 9. For the CDR3, the DNA is TGTGCCAGCAGCTTGGGAGCGGGAGTAATACAGAATGAGCAGTTCTTC. Its translation is CASSLGAGVIQNEQFF.

The chain is built from TRBV5-1 and TRBJ1-2; TRBD1 agrees at 9 bases. V gave up 1 base and J gave up 8 bases; unmatched junction bases: 3. The CDR3 has 13 amino acids. In germline, CDR1 is SGHRS, CDR2 YFSETQ. As DNA, the CDR3 is TGCGCCAGCAGCTTGCGACAGGGGGGAGGCTACACCTTC. Its translation is CASSLRQGGGYTF.

This chain joins TRBV10-1 and TRBJ2-3; a weak D match, TRBD1 (6 bases). The CDR3 loop spans 14 amino acids. Germline V gives CDR1 WNHNN, CDR2 SYGVQD (reference sequence). V shed 2 bases and J shed 4 bases, with 10 bases lying between them. In DNA, the CDR3 is TGCGCCAGCAGTGAGGGGGGACACGCAGATACGCAGTATTTT. This translates into CASSEGGHADTQYF.

The rearrangement uses TRBV4-3 and TRBJ1-5; no clear D gene. Per germline, CDR1 LGHNA and CDR2 YSLEER. V gave up 3 bases and J gave up 0 bases, with 6 bases separating them. The CDR3 runs to 14 residues. The CDR3 sequence is CASSHLYSNQPQHF. In DNA form, the CDR3 reads TGCGCCAGCAGCCACCTTTATAGCAATCAGCCCCAGCATTTT.

The CDR3: CASSEGSGSSYEQYF. In nucleotides, the CDR3 is TGTGCCAGCAGTGAAGGAAGCGGGAGCTCCTACGAGCAGTACTTC. This sequence joins TRBV6-1 and TRBJ2-7; 8 nucleotides align to TRBD2. CDR1 is MNHNS, CDR2 SASEGT, per germline. The V segment lost 1 base and the J segment 0 bases; nucleotides outside the gene matches: 2. This CDR3 has 15 residues.

The genes are TRBV19 and TRBJ1-1, with 7 positions matching TRBD1. The CDR3 is 15 residues long. CDR1 and CDR2 from the germline V gene are LNHDA and SQIVND (reference sequence). Trimming took 6 bases from V and 2 from J; bases not matched to a gene: 9. The CDR3 coding sequence is TGTGCCAGTAGGACAGGGACAGCTGATAACACTGAAGCTTTCTTT. This codes for CASRTGTADNTEAFF. Using reference TRBV19 and TRBJ1-1 for the parts outside the CDR3, the full variable domain is DGGITQSPKYLFRKEGQNVTLSCEQNLNHDAMYWYRQDPGQGLRLIYYSQIVNDFQKGDIAEGYSVSREKKESFPLTVTSAQKNPTAFYLCASRTGTADNTEAFFGQGTRLTVV.

V and J are TRBV4-2 and TRBJ2-5, with TRBD1 as a possible D gene (6 bases). V was shortened by 0 bases and J by 3 bases, with 11 bases between the two germline ends. Germline-derived CDR1 and CDR2 are LGHNA and YNFKEQ. This CDR3 comprises 15 residues. The CDR3 protein is CASSQERRGKETQYF. In DNA, the CDR3 is TGTGCCAGCAGCCAAGAAAGAAGGGGGAAAGAGACCCAGTACTTC.